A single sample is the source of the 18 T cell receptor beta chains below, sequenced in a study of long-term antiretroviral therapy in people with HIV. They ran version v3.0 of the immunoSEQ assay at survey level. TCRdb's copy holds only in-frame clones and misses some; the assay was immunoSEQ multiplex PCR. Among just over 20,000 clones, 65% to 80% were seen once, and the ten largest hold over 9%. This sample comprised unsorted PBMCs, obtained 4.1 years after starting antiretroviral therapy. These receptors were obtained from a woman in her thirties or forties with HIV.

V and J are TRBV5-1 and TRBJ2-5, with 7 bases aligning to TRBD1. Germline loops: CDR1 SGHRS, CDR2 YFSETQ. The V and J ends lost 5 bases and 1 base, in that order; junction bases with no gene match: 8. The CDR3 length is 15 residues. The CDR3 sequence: CASRSQPGGQETQYF. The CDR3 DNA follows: TGCGCCAGCAGAAGTCAGCCAGGGGGCCAAGAGACCCAGTACTTC.

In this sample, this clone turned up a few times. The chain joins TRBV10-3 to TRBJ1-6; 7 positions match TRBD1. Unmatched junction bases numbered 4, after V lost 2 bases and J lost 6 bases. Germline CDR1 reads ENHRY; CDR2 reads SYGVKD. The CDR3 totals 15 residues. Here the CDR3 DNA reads TGTGCCATCAGTGAGACAGGGGTCGTTAATTCACCCCTCCACTTT. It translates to CAISETGVVNSPLHF.

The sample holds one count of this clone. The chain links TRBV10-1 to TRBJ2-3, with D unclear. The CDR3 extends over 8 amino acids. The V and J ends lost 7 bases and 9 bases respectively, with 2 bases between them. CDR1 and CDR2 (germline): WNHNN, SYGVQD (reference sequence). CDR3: CASNTQYF. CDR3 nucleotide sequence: TGCGCCAGCAACACGCAGTATTTT.

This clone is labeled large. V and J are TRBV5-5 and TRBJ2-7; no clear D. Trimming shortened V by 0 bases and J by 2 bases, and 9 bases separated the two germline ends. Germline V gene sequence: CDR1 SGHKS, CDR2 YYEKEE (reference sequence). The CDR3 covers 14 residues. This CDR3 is CASSLGSRPYEQYF. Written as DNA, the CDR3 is TGTGCCAGCAGCTTGGGAAGCCGCCCCTACGAGCAGTACTTC.

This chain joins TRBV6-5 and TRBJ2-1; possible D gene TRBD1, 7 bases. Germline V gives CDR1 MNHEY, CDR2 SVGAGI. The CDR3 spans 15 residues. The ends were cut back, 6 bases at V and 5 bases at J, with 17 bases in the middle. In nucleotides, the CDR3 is TGTGCCAGCAGGGGAGCGACAGGGAGGCACAATGAGCAGTTCTTC. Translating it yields CASRGATGRHNEQFF.

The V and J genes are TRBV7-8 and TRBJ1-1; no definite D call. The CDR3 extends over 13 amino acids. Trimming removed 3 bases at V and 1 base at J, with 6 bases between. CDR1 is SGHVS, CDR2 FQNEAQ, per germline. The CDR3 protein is CASSLEGNTEAFF. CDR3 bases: TGTGCCAGCAGCTTGGAGGGGAACACTGAAGCTTTCTTT.

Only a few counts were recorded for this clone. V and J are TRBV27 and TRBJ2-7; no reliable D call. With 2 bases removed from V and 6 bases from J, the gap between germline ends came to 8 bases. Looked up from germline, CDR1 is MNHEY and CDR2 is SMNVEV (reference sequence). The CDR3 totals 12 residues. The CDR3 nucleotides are TGTGCCAGCAGTTTAAGGGCTGGCGAGCAGTACTTC. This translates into CASSLRAGEQYF.

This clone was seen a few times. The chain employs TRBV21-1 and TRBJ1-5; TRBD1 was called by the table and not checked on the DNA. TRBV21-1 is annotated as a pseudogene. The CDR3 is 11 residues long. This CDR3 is CASREGQGRHF. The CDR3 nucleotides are TGTGCCAGCAGAGAAGGACAGGGGAGGCATTTT.

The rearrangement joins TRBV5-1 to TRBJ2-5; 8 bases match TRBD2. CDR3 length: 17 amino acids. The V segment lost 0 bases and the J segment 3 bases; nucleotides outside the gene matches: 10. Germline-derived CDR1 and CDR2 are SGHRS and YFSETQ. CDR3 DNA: TGCGCCAGCAGCTTGGCATTGCGGGGGGCCGTTGAAGAGACCCAGTACTTC. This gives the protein CASSLALRGAVEETQYF.

DNA for the CDR3: TGCGCCAGCAGCTTGGCCTACTCCGGGACGATAGCCGACAATGAGCAGTTCTTC. This sequence encodes CASSLAYSGTIADNEQFF. The genes are TRBV5-1 and TRBJ2-1; D may correspond to TRBD1 or TRBD2 (5 bases each). CDR1 SGHRS and CDR2 YFSETQ come from the germline V gene. Trimming took off 0 bases at V and 5 bases at J, with 21 bases between the two ends. This CDR3 is 18 amino acids long.

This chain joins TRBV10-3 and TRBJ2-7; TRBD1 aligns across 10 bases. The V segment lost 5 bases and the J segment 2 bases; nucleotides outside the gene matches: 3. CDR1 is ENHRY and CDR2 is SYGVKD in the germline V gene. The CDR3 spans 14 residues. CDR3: CAISPGTGAYEQYF. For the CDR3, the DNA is TGTGCCATCAGTCCCGGGACAGGGGCCTACGAGCAGTACTTC.

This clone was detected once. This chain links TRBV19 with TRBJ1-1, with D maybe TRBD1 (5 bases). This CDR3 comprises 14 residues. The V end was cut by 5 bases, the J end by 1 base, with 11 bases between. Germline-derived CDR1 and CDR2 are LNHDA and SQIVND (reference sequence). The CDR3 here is CASSPQDTNTEAFF. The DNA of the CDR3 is TGTGCCAGTAGTCCTCAGGACACGAACACTGAAGCTTTCTTT. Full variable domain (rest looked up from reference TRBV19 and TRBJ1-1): DGGITQSPKYLFRKEGQNVTLSCEQNLNHDAMYWYRQDPGQGLRLIYYSQIVNDFQKGDIAEGYSVSREKKESFPLTVTSAQKNPTAFYLCASSPQDTNTEAFFGQGTRLTVV.

The CDR3 loop reads CASSLWSGTEETQYF. The CDR3 coding sequence is TGTGCCAGCAGTTTATGGAGCGGAACAGAAGAGACCCAGTACTTC. The chain uses TRBV27 and TRBJ2-5; a weak D match, TRBD2 (5 bases). Germline CDR1 is MNHEY and CDR2 is SMNVEV (reference sequence). V was shortened by 1 base and J by 3 bases, with 12 bases between the two germline ends. The CDR3 contains 15 residues.

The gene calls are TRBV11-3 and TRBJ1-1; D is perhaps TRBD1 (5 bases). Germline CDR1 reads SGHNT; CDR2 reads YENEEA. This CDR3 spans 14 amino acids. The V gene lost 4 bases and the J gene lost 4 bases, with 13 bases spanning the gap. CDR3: CASSSPGLGTEAFF. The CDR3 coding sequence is TGTGCCAGCAGCTCCCCAGGGTTGGGCACTGAAGCTTTCTTT.

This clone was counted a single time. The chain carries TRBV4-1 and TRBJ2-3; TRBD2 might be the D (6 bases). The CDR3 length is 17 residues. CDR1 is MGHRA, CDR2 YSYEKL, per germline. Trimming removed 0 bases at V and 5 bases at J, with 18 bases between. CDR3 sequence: CASSQEGGRLGGDTQYF. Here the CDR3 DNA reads TGCGCCAGCAGCCAAGAGGGGGGTAGACTAGGCGGAGATACGCAGTATTTT.

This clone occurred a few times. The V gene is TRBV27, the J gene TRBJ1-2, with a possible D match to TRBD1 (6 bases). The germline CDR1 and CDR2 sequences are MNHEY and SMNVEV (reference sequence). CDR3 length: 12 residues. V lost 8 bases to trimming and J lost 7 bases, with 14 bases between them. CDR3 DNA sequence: TGTGCCAGCTCTAACAGGGTTGCTGGCTACACCTTC. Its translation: CASSNRVAGYTF.

DNA for the CDR3: TGTGCCAGCAGTCCCGGGACAGGGCAAAATCAGCCCCAGCATTTT. Protein product: CASSPGTGQNQPQHF. The rearrangement uses TRBV5-8 and TRBJ1-5; 9 bases map to TRBD1. The CDR3 sequence is 15 residues long. J was trimmed by 4 bases and V by 5 bases; bases with no gene match: 7. Germline CDR1 and CDR2: SGHTS and YDEGEE.

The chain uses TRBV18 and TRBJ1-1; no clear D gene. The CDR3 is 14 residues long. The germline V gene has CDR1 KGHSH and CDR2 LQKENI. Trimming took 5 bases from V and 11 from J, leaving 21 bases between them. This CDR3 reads CASSGGMQLTGAFF. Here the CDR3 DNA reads TGTGCCAGCTCAGGAGGAATGCAGCTTACTGGGGCTTTCTTT.